Presented here are 32 T cell receptor beta chains from one specimen sequenced in a study of blood T cell repertoires in COVID-19. The table came from immunoSEQ multiplex PCR; TCRdb's copy has only in-frame clones and leaves some out. Here the sample spans 110,000 or so clones, roughly 85% being singletons. Sequenced sample: peripheral blood. The receptors were sampled from a man between 45 and 60 years old with acute or convalescent COVID-19.

The chain links TRBV6-5 to TRBJ1-6; a possible D gene is TRBD1 (5 bases). Germline V gene sequence: CDR1 MNHEY, CDR2 SVGAGI. The CDR3 spans 10 residues. V gave up 6 bases and J gave up 17 bases, with 11 bases separating them. CDR3: CASRGGDFHF. In DNA, the CDR3 is TGTGCCAGCAGGGGAGGGGATTTCCACTTT.

The chain recombines TRBV2 with TRBJ1-5; no reliable D call. The CDR3 runs to 13 residues. Germline-derived CDR1 and CDR2 are SNHLY and FYNNEI. V gave up 4 bases and J gave up 6 bases, with 10 bases separating them. The CDR3 spells CASSASPSQPQHF. CDR3 nucleotides: TGTGCCAGCAGTGCCAGTCCCAGTCAGCCCCAGCATTTT.

The count of this clone is one. The chain combines TRBV29-1 with TRBJ2-7, with TRBD2 matching 7 bases. Unmatched junction bases numbered 11, after V lost 3 bases and J lost 0 bases. Per the germline V gene, CDR1 is SQVTM and CDR2 is ANQGSEA. The CDR3 consists of 16 residues. For the CDR3, the DNA is TGCAGCGTTGACGGGAGGTTCGGGGGTAGCTCCTACGAGCAGTACTTC. Protein: CSVDGRFGGSSYEQYF.

In this sample, this clone turned up once. DNA of the CDR3: TGTGCCAGCAGCCTCAGGGAAGGACAGCCCCAGCATTTT. This sequence encodes CASSLREGQPQHF. This chain uses TRBV6-5 with TRBJ1-5; tentative D call: TRBD1 (5 bases). Germline assignment: CDR1 MNHEY and CDR2 SVGAGI. V was shortened by 6 bases and J by 7 bases, with 13 bases between the two germline ends. This CDR3 region has 13 residues.

Comments on this clone: The same CDR3 is also encoded by other DNA sequences in this sample. The chain employs TRBV7-9 and TRBJ1-1, with a tentative D call TRBD1 (5 bases). V was pared by 5 bases and J by 6 bases, with 7 bases between. The CDR3 loop spans 11 amino acids. Germline CDR1 reads SEHNR; CDR2 reads FQNEAQ (reference sequence). This CDR3 reads CASSPGAEAFF. The CDR3 DNA is TGTGCCAGCAGCCCGGGGGCTGAAGCTTTCTTT.

V usage is TRBV7-3 and J usage is TRBJ2-7; possible D gene TRBD2, 5 bases. There are 13 residues in the CDR3. Trimming pared 5 bases from V and 6 bases from J, leaving 14 bases between. Germline-derived CDR1 and CDR2 are SGHTA and FQGTGA. CDR3 DNA sequence: TGTGCCAGCAGCGATTCGGGGTTAGCCGAGCAGTACTTC. Its translation is CASSDSGLAEQYF.

The chain uses TRBV5-1 and TRBJ1-6; D possibly corresponds to TRBD1 (6 bases). CDR1 and CDR2 (germline): SGHRS, YFSETQ. V was cut by 6 bases and J by 7 bases, with 11 bases left in between. There are 13 residues in the CDR3. CDR3 protein: CASTADRNSPLHF. The CDR3 DNA is TGCGCCAGCACCGCAGACAGGAATTCACCCCTCCACTTT.

The chain combines TRBV5-4 with TRBJ2-3; tentatively, D is TRBD1 (6 bases). The germline V gene has CDR1 SGHNT and CDR2 YYREEE (reference sequence). The V end lost 3 bases, the J end lost 0 bases, and 14 bases lay between the germline ends. This CDR3 has 16 residues. For the CDR3, the DNA is TGTGCCAGCAGCTCTACAGGGTGTCCTAGCACAGATACGCAGTATTTT. It yields the protein CASSSTGCPSTDTQYF.

This rearrangement joins TRBV7-2 to TRBJ2-2; D is unclear. Looked up from germline, CDR1 is SGHTA and CDR2 is FQGNSA. V was cut by 1 base and J by 2 bases, with 11 bases left in between. The CDR3 runs 16 residues. CDR3: CASSLGINYNTGELFF. CDR3 in DNA: TGTGCCAGCAGCTTAGGGATCAACTATAACACCGGGGAGCTGTTTTTT.

The chain joins TRBV28 to TRBJ1-2, with TRBD1 identical over 8 bases. Trimming at V came to 2 bases and at J to 4 bases, leaving 3 bases not matched to a gene. CDR3 size: 14 residues. Germline-derived CDR1 and CDR2 are MDHEN and SYDVKM. The CDR3 DNA reads as TGTGCCAGCAGTTTACCAGGGGGCATCTATGGCTACACCTTC. This sequence encodes CASSLPGGIYGYTF.

The V call is TRBV5-1, the J call TRBJ2-5, with 8 nucleotides matching TRBD1. Looked up from germline, CDR1 is SGHRS and CDR2 is YFSETQ. V was clipped by 5 bases and J by 3 bases; unmatched bases: 3. The length of the CDR3 is 13 residues. DNA for the CDR3: TGCGCCAGCAGGATACAGGGGGAAGAGACCCAGTACTTC. This codes for CASRIQGEETQYF.

The chain joins TRBV27 to TRBJ1-1; D gene ambiguous. This CDR3 is built from 14 residues. The V gene lost 5 bases and the J gene lost 7 bases, with 17 bases spanning the gap. Per germline, CDR1 MNHEY and CDR2 SMNVEV (reference sequence). The CDR3: CASSPYAAAVEAFF. Here the CDR3 DNA reads TGTGCCAGCAGTCCCTACGCGGCCGCGGTTGAAGCTTTCTTT.

The chain uses TRBV19 and TRBJ1-4; D may be TRBD1 (5 bases). The CDR3 sequence is 16 residues long. V gave up 3 bases and J gave up 0 bases, with 11 bases separating them. CDR1 and CDR2 (germline): LNHDA, SQIVND (reference sequence). Here the CDR3 reads CASSIEQAATNEKLFF. CDR3 sequence (DNA): TGTGCCAGTAGTATTGAACAGGCGGCAACTAATGAAAAACTGTTTTTT. The full variable domain, completed using reference TRBV19 and TRBJ1-4, is DGGITQSPKYLFRKEGQNVTLSCEQNLNHDAMYWYRQDPGQGLRLIYYSQIVNDFQKGDIAEGYSVSREKKESFPLTVTSAQKNPTAFYLCASSIEQAATNEKLFFGSGTQLSVL.

This chain connects TRBV29-1 to TRBJ1-2; no definite D call. Trimming cost V 4 bases and J 7 bases, with 19 bases left between them. CDR1 and CDR2 from the germline V gene are SQVTM and ANQGSEA. The CDR3 spans 14 residues. The CDR3 protein is CSVGLNVYSGGYTF. The CDR3 nucleotides are TGCAGCGTTGGCTTAAACGTTTATTCGGGTGGCTACACCTTC.

The chain employs TRBV10-3 and TRBJ2-7; 7 bases map to TRBD2. The CDR3 runs 14 residues. The germline CDR1 and CDR2 sequences are ENHRY and SYGVKD. The V segment lost 1 base and the J segment 4 bases; nucleotides outside the gene matches: 4. CDR3 residues: CAISEWGGPYEQYF. The CDR3 DNA reads as TGTGCCATCAGTGAGTGGGGGGGACCTTACGAGCAGTACTTC.

This clone has only one observation. The chain combines TRBV7-9 with TRBJ1-1; D gene ambiguous. Germline CDR1 reads SEHNR; CDR2 reads FQNEAQ (reference sequence). The CDR3 has 14 amino acids. The germline V and J ends were trimmed by 5 bases and 0 bases, with 10 bases remaining between them. CDR3 nucleotides: TGTGCCAGCAGCGGCCGCGCGGTGAACACTGAAGCTTTCTTT. This translates into CASSGRAVNTEAFF.

This sequence joins TRBV6-5 and TRBJ1-6, with D maybe TRBD1 (5 bases). V lost 11 bases and J lost 7, with 12 bases in between. This CDR3 is 12 amino acids long. The germline V gene has CDR1 MNHEY and CDR2 SVGAGI. CDR3 in amino acids: CAGAQRNSPLHF. As DNA, the CDR3 is TGTGCCGGGGCACAGAGGAATTCACCCCTCCACTTT.

The V and J genes are TRBV28 and TRBJ2-6; no reliable D call. This CDR3 comprises 14 residues. V gave up 7 bases and J gave up 1 base, with 8 bases separating them. Germline assignment: CDR1 MDHEN and CDR2 SYDVKM. CDR3 sequence: CASTEYSGANVLTF. CDR3 DNA sequence: TGTGCCAGCACCGAGTATTCTGGGGCCAACGTCCTGACTTTC.

In its sample, this clone was seen a few times. V and J are TRBV20-1 and TRBJ1-5; unclear D gene. V shed 3 bases and J shed 5 bases, with 17 bases lying between them. Germline CDR1 and CDR2: DFQATT and SNEGSKA (reference sequence). The CDR3 spans 15 residues. In nucleotides, the CDR3 is TGCAGTGCTAGTATGCCCGGGATTTTACATCAGCCCCAGCATTTT. Translated, it gives CSASMPGILHQPQHF.

This chain connects TRBV19 to TRBJ2-1; 11 bases fit TRBD2. CDR3 size: 17 residues. The V and J ends lost 1 base and 0 bases, in that order; junction bases with no gene match: 2. Germline CDR1 is LNHDA and CDR2 is SQIVND (reference sequence). The CDR3 DNA sequence: TGTGCCAGTAGTATAGGGACTAGCGGGCGCTCCTACAATGAGCAGTTCTTC. The encoded protein is CASSIGTSGRSYNEQFF.

The chain combines TRBV7-2 with TRBJ1-1, with TRBD1 as a possible D gene (5 bases). Trimming shortened V by 5 bases and J by 4 bases, and 20 bases separated the two germline ends. CDR3 size: 16 residues. Per germline, CDR1 SGHTA and CDR2 FQGNSA. CDR3: CASSPRLGGSPTEAFF. CDR3 DNA: TGTGCCAGCAGCCCGCGTCTCGGGGGTAGTCCCACTGAAGCTTTCTTT. Variable domain in full (rest from reference TRBV7-2 and TRBJ1-1): GAGVSQSPSNKVTEKGKDVELRCDPISGHTALYWYRQSLGQGLEFLIYFQGNSAPDKSGLPSDRFSAERTGGSVSTLTIQRTQQEDSAVYLCASSPRLGGSPTEAFFGQGTRLTVV.

The chain combines TRBV19 with TRBJ1-1; 8 bases agree with TRBD1. Germline-derived CDR1 and CDR2 are LNHDA and SQIVND (reference sequence). CDR3 length equals 14 residues. V trimming: 5 bases; J trimming: 7 bases; junction bases outside the gene matches: 9. The CDR3 is CASSPDRVPREAFF. CDR3 DNA sequence: TGTGCCAGTAGTCCGGACAGGGTCCCGCGTGAAGCTTTCTTT.

This clone turned up a few times. The rearrangement uses TRBV28 and TRBJ1-4; TRBD1 agrees at 8 bases. V shed 3 bases, J shed 7 bases, and the junction held 4 bases outside the gene matches. Germline V CDR1 and CDR2: MDHEN, SYDVKM. This CDR3 contains 14 residues. The CDR3 DNA is TGTGCCAGCAGTTTGACAGGGGAACGTGAAAAACTGTTTTTT. Its protein product is CASSLTGEREKLFF.

V usage is TRBV7-9 and J usage is TRBJ2-2; 8 positions match TRBD1. The J segment lost 4 bases and the V segment lost 5 bases, leaving 6 bases of the junction unmatched. Germline lookup yields CDR1 SEHNR and CDR2 FQNEAQ (reference sequence). The CDR3 is 15 amino acids. As DNA, the CDR3 is TGTGCCAGCAGCCCCCCAGGGGGCCGCACCGGGGAGCTGTTTTTT. Its protein is CASSPPGGRTGELFF.

The chain is built from TRBV7-2 and TRBJ2-1; D gene ambiguous. CDR3 length: 15 amino acids. The V end was cut by 2 bases, the J end by 2 bases, with 10 bases between. CDR1 is SGHTA, CDR2 FQGNSA, per germline. The CDR3 nucleotides read TGTGCCAGCAGCTTAAGCCGAACAGCCTACAATGAGCAGTTCTTC. Protein: CASSLSRTAYNEQFF.

The chain employs TRBV29-1 and TRBJ2-2, with a possible D match to TRBD1 (5 bases). Looked up from germline, CDR1 is SQVTM and CDR2 is ANQGSEA. The CDR3 sequence is 12 residues long. V lost 7 bases and J 3 bases, leaving 9 bases between the germline ends. The CDR3 bases are TGCAGCGCTACAGGTCACACCGGGGAGCTGTTTTTT. It yields the protein CSATGHTGELFF.

The genes are TRBV29-1 and TRBJ1-1, with TRBD1 as a possible D gene (5 bases). From germline, CDR1 is SQVTM and CDR2 ANQGSEA. This CDR3 region has 15 residues. V dropped 3 bases and J dropped 1 base, with 15 bases sitting between them. The CDR3 sequence: CSVDRQLAPNTEAFF. In nucleotides, the CDR3 is TGCAGCGTTGATCGACAGTTAGCCCCGAACACTGAAGCTTTCTTT.

The table lists this clone with a count of one. The V and J genes are TRBV28 and TRBJ2-5, with D perhaps TRBD1 (5 bases). The CDR3 length is 14 residues. Germline V CDR1 and CDR2: MDHEN, SYDVKM. Trimming removed 1 base at V and 12 bases at J, with 18 bases between. In DNA form, the CDR3 reads TGTGCCAGCAGTTTATCCCCCTCCGCAGGGTGGAAGTACTTC. Amino acid sequence: CASSLSPSAGWKYF.

The chain couples TRBV2 to TRBJ2-3; 7 nucleotides line up with TRBD1. With V trimmed by 8 bases and J by 2 bases, 7 bases remained unmatched. The CDR3 has 14 residues. Looked up from germline, CDR1 is SNHLY and CDR2 is FYNNEI. CDR3 sequence (DNA): TGTGCCAGCCTACCGGGACAGCCCACAGATACGCAGTATTTT. Its translation is CASLPGQPTDTQYF.

The V and J genes are TRBV9 and TRBJ1-3; 7 bases are a match to TRBD1. V gave up 4 bases and J gave up 0 bases; unmatched junction bases: 4. Germline CDR1 reads SGDLS; CDR2 reads YYNGEE. The CDR3 runs to 15 residues. As DNA, the CDR3 is TGTGCCAGCAGCTTCTCAGGGGGCTCTGGAAACACCATATATTTT. Its translation: CASSFSGGSGNTIYF.

The chain carries TRBV11-2 and TRBJ2-1, with 7 bases that match TRBD2. V was pared by 5 bases and J by 2 bases, with 6 bases of the junction left unmatched. Germline lookup yields CDR1 SGHAT and CDR2 FQNNGV. This CDR3 is built from 15 residues. The CDR3 loop reads CASSPRTRAYNEQFF. DNA for the CDR3: TGTGCCAGCAGCCCCCGGACTAGGGCCTACAATGAGCAGTTCTTC.

The chain employs TRBV10-2 and TRBJ1-3, with D possibly matching TRBD1 (6 bases). Germline V gives CDR1 WSHSY, CDR2 SAAADI. Deletions cut 10 bases from V and 6 bases from J, with 19 bases between. The CDR3 is made up of 14 amino acids. This CDR3 reads CATLTGRGENTIYF. The CDR3 bases are TGCGCCACCTTAACAGGGCGAGGGGAAAACACCATATATTTT.